This record covers a single T cell receptor beta chain. Antigen specificity is unknown. A second PCR, run for about 7 to 11 cycles, used a sample-barcoded 5' primer plus a J-beta primer mix. All samples yielded 2.5 million or more CDR3-containing paired-end reads. TCRdb itself ran the 5' RACE reads through MiXCR, one entry per CDR3 protein. This table holds around 710,000 distinct CDR3 sequences, approximately 39% found once. This sample is drawn from a study of blood T cells in healthy people across ages. Whole-study results and caveats: Lack of knowledge of donor CMV status possibly confounded expanded clonotype changes.

The TCR was taken from a woman aged 60 to 75 in good health. The specimen was blood.

The CDR3 region has the DNA TGTGCCAGCAGTCCCTCCTATTCTAGTGAGCAGTACTTC. Translating it yields CASSPSYSSEQYF. The chain joins TRBV27 to TRBJ2-7; D remains unclear. CDR1 and CDR2 from the germline V gene are MNHEY and SMNVEV (reference sequence). The CDR3 is 13 amino acids. Trimming removed 5 bases from V and 7 bases from J, with 15 bases in between.